This entry lists 5 T cell receptor beta chains sequenced from one sample in a study of identical twins. One entry per CDR3 protein results from TCRdb running MiXCR on the 5' RACE reads. The table has about 1.7 million distinct CDR3 sequences, less than 35% seen once. The source material was cord blood. These receptors all stem from a newborn girl in good health.

The chain carries TRBV29-1 and TRBJ1-1; 8 bases agree with TRBD1. J was trimmed by 0 bases and V by 0 bases; bases with no gene match: 0. The CDR3 covers 14 residues. The germline gives CDR1 SQVTM, CDR2 ANQGSEA. The CDR3 protein is CSVEEDRVNTEAFF. DNA for the CDR3: TGCAGCGTTGAAGAGGACAGGGTGAACACTGAAGCTTTCTTT.

The chain combines TRBV20-1 with TRBJ2-4; TRBD2 agrees at 10 bases. The V gene's germline CDR1 is DFQATT and CDR2 SNEGSKA (reference sequence). This CDR3 is 10 amino acids long. J lost 13 bases, V lost 6 bases, and 3 bases had no gene match. CDR3 coding DNA: TGCAGTGCGGGGACTAGCGCGCAGTACTTC. It encodes CSAGTSAQYF.

As regards this clonotype: An end of the junction differs from the germline gene, which may be a read error. This chain joins TRBV12-3 or TRBV12-4 and TRBJ2-6; D possibly matches TRBD1 or TRBD2 (6 bases each). This CDR3 has 18 residues. CDR3 region: CAGSSGGRGTSGANVLTF. CDR3 sequence (DNA): TGTGCCGGCAGTTCCGGGGGCAGGGGAACATCTGGGGCCAACGTCCTGACTTTC.

The chain is built from TRBV2 and TRBJ2-5; the match to TRBD2 covers 11 bases. The CDR3 is 14 residues long. Germline V CDR1 and CDR2: SNHLY, FYNNEI. J gave up 7 bases and V 6 bases, and 7 bases lay outside the gene matches. CDR3 DNA sequence: TGTGCCAGCAGAAGTACTAGCGGGAGTGGGACCCAGTACTTC. Protein: CASRSTSGSGTQYF.

A few counts support this clonotype. The chain is built from TRBV20-1 and TRBJ2-1, with D maybe TRBD2 (6 bases). Trimming cost V 7 bases and J 5 bases, with 18 bases left between them. The germline CDR1 and CDR2 sequences are DFQATT and SNEGSKA (reference sequence). The CDR3 loop spans 14 amino acids. The CDR3 nucleotides are TGCAGTGGGAAATCCGGGGGTCCTAACAATGAGCAGTTCTTC. It is translated as CSGKSGGPNNEQFF.